A selection of T cell receptor beta chains follows, all from one sample in a study of CD8 T cells in ankylosing spondylitis. TCRdb reprocessed the 5' RACE reads with MiXCR, giving one entry per CDR3 protein. The table lists 250,000 to 400,000 distinct CDR3 sequences, 9.5% to 13% of them singletons, with 8% to 9.5% in the top ten. The sequenced material came from blood, either unsorted or a sorted T cell fraction (not recorded which). The receptors shown here come from a female donor with ankylosing spondylitis or in good health (not recorded which). The CDR3 runs from the conserved cysteine through the conserved F or W. Fields, in order: D gene, V gene, J gene, clone size, CDR3 protein, CDR3 DNA. D genes are given only for firm matches. Some rows mark clone size as missing; the rest say once, few, many or name a class of expanded clone.

NA	TRBV20-1	TRBJ2-4	many	CSAPIQGAKNIQYF	TGCAGTGCGCCCATCCAAGGGGCCAAAAACATTCAGTACTTC
NA	TRBV4-3	TRBJ1-6	many	CASSQSGTSDSPLHF	TGCGCCAGCAGCCAATCGGGGACATCGGATTCACCCCTCCACTTT
TRBD1	TRBV20-1	TRBJ2-7	many	CSAKGQGDYEQYF	TGCAGTGCGAAGGGACAGGGGGACTACGAGCAGTACTTC
NA	TRBV27	TRBJ1-6	few	CASSLEGKYNSPLHF	TGTGCCAGCAGTTTAGAGGGGAAATATAATTCACCCCTCCACTTT
TRBD2	TRBV12-5	TRBJ2-2	many	CASGTGTSGIGELFF	TGTGCTAGTGGTACCGGGACTAGCGGGATTGGGGAGCTGTTTTTT
NA	TRBV30	TRBJ1-1	NA	CAWSKTTTEAFF	TGTGCCTGGAGTAAAACCACGACTGAAGCTTTCTTT
TRBD2	TRBV12-3/TRBV12-4	TRBJ2-3	many	CASPPTGGWFTDTQYF	TGTGCCAGTCCTCCCACGGGGGGGTGGTTCACAGATACGCAGTATTTT
NA	TRBV7-3	TRBJ2-5	few	CASSFGGKETQYF	TGTGCCAGCAGCTTTGGTGGAAAAGAGACCCAGTACTTC
TRBD2	TRBV12-3/TRBV12-4	TRBJ2-1	NA	CASSPGLALYNEQFF	TGTGCCAGCAGTCCGGGACTAGCGCTGTACAATGAGCAGTTCTTC
NA	TRBV10-3	TRBJ1-2	few	CAISESFEYRPSGYTF	TGTGCCATCAGTGAGTCCTTCGAATACAGGCCCTCTGGCTACACCTTC
NA	TRBV28	TRBJ1-4	NA	CASSFSRRGEKLFF	TGTGCCAGCAGTTTCAGCAGGCGGGGTGAAAAACTGTTTTTT
TRBD2	TRBV7-2	TRBJ2-3	many	CASSSGLGVTDTQYF	TGTGCCAGCAGCTCTGGACTAGGGGTCACAGATACGCAGTATTTT
TRBD2	TRBV29-1	TRBJ2-5	many	CSVWTSQGTQYF	TGCAGCGTCTGGACTAGCCAGGGGACCCAGTACTTC
NA	TRBV20-1	TRBJ2-7	many	CSANGDSHPFGEQYF	TGCAGTGCTAACGGCGACAGCCACCCCTTTGGGGAGCAGTACTTC
TRBD1	TRBV29-1	TRBJ2-3	few	CSVAGSTGDTNTDTQYF	TGCAGCGTTGCGGGCTCGACAGGGGACACTAACACAGATACGCAGTATTTT
NA	TRBV12-3/TRBV12-4	TRBJ2-1	few	CASSPPGGGLRNEQFF	TGTGCCAGCAGTCCTCCAGGGGGGGGGCTACGGAATGAGCAGTTCTTC
NA	TRBV10-3	TRBJ1-5	many	CAISEDGQPQHF	TGTGCCATCAGTGAGGACGGACAGCCCCAGCATTTT
NA	TRBV7-3	TRBJ2-7	few	CASSLTKGYEQYF	TGTGCCAGCAGCTTAACGAAAGGGTACGAGCAGTACTTC
TRBD1	TRBV28	TRBJ2-7	many	CASSLPRGFSYEQYF	TGTGCCAGCAGCTTGCCCAGGGGGTTCTCCTACGAGCAGTACTTC
NA	TRBV5-1	TRBJ1-2	few	CASSHSRDLNGYTF	TGCGCCAGCAGCCACAGCAGGGATCTAAATGGCTACACCTTC
NA	TRBV6-2/TRBV6-3	TRBJ2-7	few	CASSYSLEQYF	TGTGCCAGCAGTTATTCGCTCGAGCAGTACTTC
NA	TRBV30	TRBJ2-3	many	CAWSIPERAGWRLTQYF	TGTGCCTGGAGTATACCCGAACGAGCAGGGTGGCGGTTAACGCAGTATTTT
NA	TRBV20-1	TRBJ2-1	many	CSARDGKDNEQFF	TGCAGTGCTAGAGATGGCAAGGACAATGAGCAGTTCTTC
NA	TRBV5-8	TRBJ1-6	many	CASSPRISNSPLHF	TGTGCCAGCAGCCCGAGGATTTCAAATTCACCCCTCCACTTT
NA	TRBV5-1	TRBJ2-7	many	CASSFHSGVSSYEQYF	TGCGCCAGCAGCTTCCACTCCGGGGTCAGCTCCTACGAGCAGTACTTC
NA	TRBV10-3	TRBJ1-6	many	CAISTGQLSPLHF	TGTGCCATCAGTACCGGACAGCTTTCACCCCTCCACTTT
TRBD2	TRBV20-1	TRBJ2-1	many	CSAKISAGALYEQFF	TGCAGTGCTAAGATATCAGCGGGGGCCCTTTATGAGCAGTTCTTC
NA	TRBV6-5	TRBJ1-1	NA	CASSYSWGGNTEAFF	TGTGCCAGCAGTTACTCGTGGGGAGGGAACACTGAAGCTTTCTTT
NA	TRBV7-8	TRBJ2-3	many	CASSPRGRSDTQYF	TGTGCCAGCAGTCCCCGGGGGAGGTCAGATACGCAGTATTTT
TRBD1	TRBV27	TRBJ1-2	NA	CASSLYYRGRRSHGYTF	TGTGCCAGCAGTCTTTATTACAGGGGGCGTAGGTCCCATGGCTACACCTTC
NA	TRBV9	TRBJ2-1	many	CASSVGAGTYNEQFF	TGTGCCAGCAGCGTAGGGGCGGGTACGTACAATGAGCAGTTCTTC
TRBD2	TRBV3-1	TRBJ2-2	many	CASRLNLAVTGELFF	TGTGCCAGCCGGCTCAATCTAGCGGTCACCGGGGAGCTGTTTTTT
TRBD2	TRBV28	TRBJ2-5	many	CASSSRTSGGVETQYF	TGTGCCAGCAGTTCGCGGACTAGCGGGGGTGTGGAGACCCAGTACTTC
NA	TRBV20-1	TRBJ2-7	many	CSATPQGRVPSYEQYF	TGCAGTGCTACACCTCAGGGGCGCGTCCCCTCCTACGAGCAGTACTTC
NA	TRBV10-2	TRBJ1-5	many	CASSDVGGAEPQHF	TGCGCCAGCAGTGACGTGGGGGGCGCGGAGCCCCAGCATTTT
NA	TRBV11-2	TRBJ2-2	many	CASSLPYRGRATGELFF	TGTGCCAGCAGCTTACCCTACAGGGGGAGGGCCACCGGGGAGCTGTTTTTT
NA	TRBV11-2	TRBJ2-5	many	CASSQGLETQYF	TGTGCCAGCAGCCAGGGGTTGGAGACCCAGTACTTC
NA	TRBV5-1	TRBJ2-1	many	CASSYLSKGSSYNEQFF	TGCGCCAGCAGTTATCTTAGTAAGGGGAGCTCCTACAATGAGCAGTTCTTC
TRBD1	TRBV5-1	TRBJ1-3	many	CASSRTGDIGNTIYF	TGCGCCAGCAGCCGCACAGGGGACATCGGAAACACCATATATTTT
NA	TRBV3-1	TRBJ2-7	many	CASSQDIYNSFYEQYF	TGTGCCAGCAGCCAAGATATATATAACAGCTTCTACGAGCAGTACTTC
NA	TRBV28	TRBJ1-5	few	CASSGWAGNQPQHF	TGTGCCAGCAGTGGGTGGGCGGGCAATCAGCCCCAGCATTTT
NA	TRBV6-1	TRBJ2-4	few	CASSEDVAGNIQYF	TGTGCCAGCAGTGAAGACGTCGCCGGGAACATTCAGTACTTC
NA	TRBV5-1	TRBJ1-2	many	CASTDRLNYGYTF	TGCGCCAGCACAGACAGGCTTAACTATGGCTACACCTTC
TRBD2	TRBV7-2	TRBJ2-7	few	CASSPGTSGVYEQYF	TGTGCCAGCAGCCCCGGGACTAGCGGAGTCTACGAGCAGTACTTC
NA	TRBV20-1	TRBJ1-5	NA	CSAPRDSNQPQHF	TGCAGTGCTCCCAGGGATAGCAATCAGCCCCAGCATTTT